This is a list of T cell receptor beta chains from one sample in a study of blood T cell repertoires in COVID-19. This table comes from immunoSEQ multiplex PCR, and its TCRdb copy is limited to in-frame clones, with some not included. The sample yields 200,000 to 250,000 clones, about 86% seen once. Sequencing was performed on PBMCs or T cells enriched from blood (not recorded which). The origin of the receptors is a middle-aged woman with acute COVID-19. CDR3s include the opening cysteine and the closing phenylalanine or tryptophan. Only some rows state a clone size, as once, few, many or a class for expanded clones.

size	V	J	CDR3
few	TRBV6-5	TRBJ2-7	CASDSGTSSYEQYF
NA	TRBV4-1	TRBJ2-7	CASSQGLRGPEQYF
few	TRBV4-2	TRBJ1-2	CASSQVGLDSLGYTF
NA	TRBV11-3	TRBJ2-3	CASSLGLAGDTQYF
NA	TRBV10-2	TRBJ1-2	CASSESVRNYGYTF
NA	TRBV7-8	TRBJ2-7	CASSPSLADLSYEQYF
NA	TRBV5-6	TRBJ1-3	CASSEGGFGNTIYF
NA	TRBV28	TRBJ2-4	CAIASGLAKNIQYF
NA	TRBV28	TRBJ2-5	CASWPGGWETQYF
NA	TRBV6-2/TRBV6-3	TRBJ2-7	CASSYPGLAGAHYEQYF